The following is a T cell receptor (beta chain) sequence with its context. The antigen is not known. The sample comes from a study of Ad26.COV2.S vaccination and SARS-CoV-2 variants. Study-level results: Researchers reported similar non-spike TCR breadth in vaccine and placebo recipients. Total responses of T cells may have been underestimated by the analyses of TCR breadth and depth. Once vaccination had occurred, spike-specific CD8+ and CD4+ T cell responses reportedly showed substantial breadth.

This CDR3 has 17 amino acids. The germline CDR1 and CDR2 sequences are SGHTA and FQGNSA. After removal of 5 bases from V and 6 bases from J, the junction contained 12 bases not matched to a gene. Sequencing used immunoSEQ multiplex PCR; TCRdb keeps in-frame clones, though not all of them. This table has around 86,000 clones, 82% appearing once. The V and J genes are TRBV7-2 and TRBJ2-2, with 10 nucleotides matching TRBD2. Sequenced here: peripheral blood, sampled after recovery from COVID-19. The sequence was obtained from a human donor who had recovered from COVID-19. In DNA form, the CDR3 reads TGTGCCAGCAGCCCTTACCGGACTAGCGGCTCATCCGGGGAGCTGTTTTTT. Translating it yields CASSPYRTSGSSGELFF.